This TCR beta chain was sequenced during a study of blood T cell repertoires in COVID-19. In the study overall: In each case, the material was cDNA or gDNA derived from T cells, B-cell-depleted T cells, or PBMCs.

The CDR3 contains 18 residues. V lost 0 bases, J lost 2 bases, and 7 bases stayed unmatched. Per germline, CDR1 LGHNA and CDR2 YSLEER. The table came from immunoSEQ multiplex PCR; TCRdb's copy has only in-frame clones and leaves some out. The sample includes roughly 73,000 clones, approximately 80% of them seen just once. The sequencing input was peripheral blood. J is TRBJ2-1 and V is TRBV4-3; 10 bases agree with TRBD1. The source is a human donor in a cohort sampled during active COVID-19. The DNA for the CDR3 is TGCGCCAGCAGCCAAGATTGGGTGGGACAGGGGACCTACAATGAGCAGTTCTTC. Translating gives CASSQDWVGQGTYNEQFF.